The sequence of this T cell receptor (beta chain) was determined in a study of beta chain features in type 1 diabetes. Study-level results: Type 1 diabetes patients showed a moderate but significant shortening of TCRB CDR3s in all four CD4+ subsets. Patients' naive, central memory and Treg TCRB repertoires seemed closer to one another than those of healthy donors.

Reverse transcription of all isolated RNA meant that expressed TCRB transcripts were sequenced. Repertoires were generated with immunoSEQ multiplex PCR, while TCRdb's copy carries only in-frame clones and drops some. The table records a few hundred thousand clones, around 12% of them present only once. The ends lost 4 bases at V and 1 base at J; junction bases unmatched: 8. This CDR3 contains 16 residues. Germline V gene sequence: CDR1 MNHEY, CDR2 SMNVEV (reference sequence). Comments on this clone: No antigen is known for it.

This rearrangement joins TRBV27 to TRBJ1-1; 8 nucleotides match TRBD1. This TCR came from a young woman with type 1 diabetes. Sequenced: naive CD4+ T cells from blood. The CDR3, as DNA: TGTGCCAGCAGTTGGAGATCGGACAGGGAGAACACTGAAGCTTTCTTT. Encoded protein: CASSWRSDRENTEAFF.